This passage covers 6 T cell receptor beta chains from one sample sequenced in a study of T cells after posttransplantation cyclophosphamide. The data were produced by immunoSEQ multiplex PCR, yet TCRdb's version contains in-frame clones alone and is incomplete. The sample lists about 11,000 clones; just under 85% were seen once. A marrow graft followed busulfan-fludarabine conditioning, with cyclophosphamide on days +3 and +4. Specimen: PBMCs, collected about 1,700 days after allogeneic stem cell transplant with posttransplant cyclophosphamide. These receptors came from a female patient in her 50s who received an allogeneic stem cell transplant from a related donor, was CMV-positive, and had no GVHD. Some T cells may originate from the graft donor.

The rearrangement uses TRBV27 and TRBJ2-5; D is possibly TRBD2 (5 bases). The germline V and J ends were trimmed by 3 bases and 5 bases, with 13 bases remaining between them. The germline V gene encodes CDR1 MNHEY and CDR2 SMNVEV (reference sequence). The CDR3 totals 14 residues. The CDR3 coding sequence is TGTGCCAGCAGTTTCCGAGGGTATCCGGAGACCCAGTACTTC. It yields the protein CASSFRGYPETQYF.

The gene calls are TRBV13 and TRBJ2-5; 8 nucleotides line up with TRBD2. Germline V gene sequence: CDR1 PRHDT, CDR2 FYEKMQ (reference sequence). With V trimmed by 5 bases and J by 5 bases, 4 bases remained unmatched. This CDR3 region has 13 residues. CDR3 protein: CASSATSVETQYF. The CDR3 DNA reads as TGTGCCAGCAGCGCGACTAGCGTGGAGACCCAGTACTTC.

V usage is TRBV5-8 and J usage is TRBJ2-4, with D perhaps TRBD2 (6 bases). V was pared by 3 bases and J by 11 bases, with 12 bases between. Germline CDR1 reads SGHTS; CDR2 reads YDEGEE. The CDR3 is 12 amino acids. CDR3 in amino acids: CASSSRRGFQYF. In DNA, the CDR3 is TGTGCCAGCAGCTCACGGAGGGGATTTCAGTACTTC. Supplemented by reference TRBV5-8 and TRBJ2-4, the full variable domain reads EAGVTQSPTHLIKTRGQQATLRCSPISGHTSVYWYQQALGLGLQFLLWYDEGEERNRGNFPPRFSGRQFPNYSSELNVNALELEDSALYLCASSSRRGFQYFGAGTRLSVL.

This rearrangement joins TRBV7-3 to TRBJ2-1; 8 bases fit TRBD2. J gave up 2 bases and V 3 bases, and 3 bases lay outside the gene matches. The CDR3 is 15 residues long. Germline CDR1 reads SGHTA; CDR2 reads FQGTGA. CDR3 sequence: CASSLIAGTYNEQFF. Written as DNA, the CDR3 is TGTGCCAGCAGCTTGATAGCGGGAACCTACAATGAGCAGTTCTTC.

The genes are TRBV11-2 and TRBJ2-5, with a tentative D call TRBD1 (5 bases). Trimming took off 6 bases at V and 2 bases at J, with 16 bases between the two ends. CDR1 is SGHAT and CDR2 is FQNNGV in the germline V gene. The CDR3 has 15 amino acids. CDR3 region: CASSFIAGFQETQYF. CDR3 DNA: TGTGCCAGCAGTTTCATCGCAGGGTTTCAAGAGACCCAGTACTTC.

The V call is TRBV7-8, the J call TRBJ2-7, with no clear D. CDR3 length equals 14 residues. Germline V gene sequence: CDR1 SGHVS, CDR2 FQNEAQ. V gave up 1 base and J gave up 0 bases, with 7 bases separating them. CDR3 residues: CASSLGTGSYEQYF. DNA of the CDR3: TGTGCCAGCAGCTTAGGAACCGGCTCCTACGAGCAGTACTTC.